This TCR beta chain derives from a study of blood T cells in healthy people across ages. For the second PCR, which ran for about 7 to 11 cycles, a sample-barcoded 5' primer and a J-beta primer mix were used. TCRdb passed the 5' RACE reads through MiXCR, listing each CDR3 protein once. The sample consists of more than 500,000 distinct CDR3 sequences, about a quarter of them appearing once. This CDR3 has 15 amino acids. Germline V gene sequence: CDR1 SGHRS, CDR2 YFSETQ. On this clonotype: What it binds is unknown. The junction does not match germline at one end; this may be a read error.

General study results and limits: Changes seen in expanded clonotypes were possibly confounded by donor CMV status left unknown. Across the age range, TCR beta diversity per million T cells fell in a roughly linear way.

The same sample was also studied in work on T cells of mothers and their children. That source adds: In unrelated and related pairs, TCR recombination output is shaped in a similar way by thymic selection. T cell clones that were persistent and microchimeric went undetected.

The material sequenced was blood. The genes are TRBV5-1 and TRBJ1-2; no firm D call. The TCR originated in a boy aged 2 to 10 in good health. The CDR3 loop reads CVSSLGASGDSGYTF. CDR3 nucleotides: TGCGTCAGCAGCTTGGGCGCCAGCGGGGATAGCGGCTACACCTTC.